This T cell receptor (beta chain) was recovered during a study of Ad26.COV2.S vaccination and SARS-CoV-2 variants. The study, taken as a whole, reports: The analyses of TCR breadth and depth may have understated the size of total T cell responses. Recipients of vaccine and of placebo showed similar breadth of their non-spike TCR repertoires.

Assay used: immunoSEQ multiplex PCR; TCRdb lists only in-frame clones, some missing. The top ten hold 3.9% of the sample, which has approximately 400,000 clones, about 90% seen once. V shed 1 base and J 1 base; nucleotides not matched to a gene: 2. This CDR3 has 15 residues. Germline CDR1 and CDR2: SGHAT and FQNNGV. On this clone: Its target is unknown.

Sequencing used peripheral blood, obtained after recovery from COVID-19. The chain has TRBV11-2 and TRBJ2-7; 9 positions agree with TRBD1. This sequence originates from a human donor who had recovered from COVID-19. CDR3 region: CASSLVDRGSYEQYF. The CDR3 coding sequence is TGTGCCAGCAGCTTAGTGGACAGGGGATCCTACGAGCAGTACTTC. The full variable domain, rest sourced from reference TRBV11-2 and TRBJ2-7, is EAGVAQSPRYKIIEKRQSVAFWCNPISGHATLYWYQQILGQGPKLLIQFQNNGVVDDSQLPKDRFSAERLKGVDSTLKIQPAKLEDSAVYLCASSLVDRGSYEQYFGPGTRLTVT.